This TCR beta chain derives from a study of blood T cell repertoires in COVID-19. Study as a whole: Samples taken during acute and convalescent COVID-19 were collected in the United States, Italy and Spain. The cDNA or gDNA used as material had been derived from T cells, B-cell-depleted T cells, or PBMCs.

J gave up 1 base and V 2 bases, and 0 bases lay outside the gene matches. CDR3 length: 16 residues. CDR1 and CDR2 from the germline V gene are MNHEY and SVGEGT. Per the authors' pipeline: Amplification of reference gene primers provided the estimated nucleated cell counts. Sequencing was performed with immunoSEQ multiplex PCR; in TCRdb, only in-frame clones are kept and a portion is missing. That table furnishes V, J and clone size, whereas the DNA furnished D and trimming. The sample yields under 350,000 clones, over 75% seen once. This clone was counted a single time. This clonotype was obtained from a human donor in a cohort sampled during active COVID-19. The source material was peripheral blood. This sequence joins TRBV6-2 or TRBV6-3 and TRBJ2-7, with 15 positions matching TRBD2. Here the CDR3 reads CASSYGLAGGSYEQYF. For the CDR3, the DNA is TGTGCCAGCAGTTACGGACTAGCGGGAGGGTCCTACGAGCAGTACTTC.